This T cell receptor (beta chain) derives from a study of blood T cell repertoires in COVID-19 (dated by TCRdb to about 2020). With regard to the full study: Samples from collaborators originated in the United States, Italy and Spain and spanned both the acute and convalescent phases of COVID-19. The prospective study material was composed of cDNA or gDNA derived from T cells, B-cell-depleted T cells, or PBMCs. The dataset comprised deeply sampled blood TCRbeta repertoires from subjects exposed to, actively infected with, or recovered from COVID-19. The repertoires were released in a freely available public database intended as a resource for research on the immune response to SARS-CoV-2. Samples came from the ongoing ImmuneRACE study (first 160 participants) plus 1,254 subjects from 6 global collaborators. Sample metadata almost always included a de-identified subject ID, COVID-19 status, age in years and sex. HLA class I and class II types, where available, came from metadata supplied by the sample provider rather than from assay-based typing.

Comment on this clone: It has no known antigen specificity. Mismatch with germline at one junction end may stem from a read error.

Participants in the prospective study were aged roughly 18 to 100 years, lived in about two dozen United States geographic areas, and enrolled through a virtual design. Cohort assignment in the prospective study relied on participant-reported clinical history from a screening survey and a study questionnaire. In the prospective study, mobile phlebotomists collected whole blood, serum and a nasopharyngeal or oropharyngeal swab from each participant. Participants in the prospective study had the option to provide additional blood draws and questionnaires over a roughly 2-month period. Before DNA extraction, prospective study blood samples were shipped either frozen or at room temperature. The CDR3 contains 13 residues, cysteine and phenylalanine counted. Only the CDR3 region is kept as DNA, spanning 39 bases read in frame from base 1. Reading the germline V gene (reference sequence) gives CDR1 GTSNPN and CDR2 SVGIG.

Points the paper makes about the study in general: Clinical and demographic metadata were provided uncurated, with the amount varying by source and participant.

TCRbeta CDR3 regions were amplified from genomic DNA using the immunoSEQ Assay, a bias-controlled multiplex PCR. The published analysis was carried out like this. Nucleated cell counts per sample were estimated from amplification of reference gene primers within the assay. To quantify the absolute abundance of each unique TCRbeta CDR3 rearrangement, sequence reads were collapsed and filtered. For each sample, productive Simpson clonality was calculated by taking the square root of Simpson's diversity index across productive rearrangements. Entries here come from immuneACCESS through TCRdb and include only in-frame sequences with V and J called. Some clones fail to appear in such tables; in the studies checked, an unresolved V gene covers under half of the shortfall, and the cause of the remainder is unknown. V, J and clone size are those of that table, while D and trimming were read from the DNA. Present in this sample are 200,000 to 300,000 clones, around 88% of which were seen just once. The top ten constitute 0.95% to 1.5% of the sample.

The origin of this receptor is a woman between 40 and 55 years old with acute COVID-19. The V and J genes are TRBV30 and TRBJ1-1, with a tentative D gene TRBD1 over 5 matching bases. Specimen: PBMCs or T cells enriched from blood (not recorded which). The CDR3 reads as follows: CARSQGMDTEAFF. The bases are TGTGCCCGGAGCCAGGGTATGGACACTGAAGCTTTCTTT.